This T cell receptor (beta chain) was sequenced during a study of cytomegalovirus exposure and HLA in healthy donors. Comment on this clone: Its specificity is unknown. An end of the junction differs from the germline gene, which may be a read error.

Germline V gives CDR1 KGHSH, CDR2 LQKENI. The length of the CDR3 is 14 residues. Findings and caveats of the study: In a later analysis, at a false discovery rate of 0.05, under 20,000 TCR beta sequences were associated with HLA alleles. Data from an earlier analysis indicated that most TCR beta V segments were productive either about 87% or about 30% of the time.

The PCR ran on 60 Vbeta and 13 Jbeta primers. The protocol was immunoSEQ multiplex PCR, while the TCRdb copy is restricted to in-frame clones and leaves out a portion. The data hold around 100,000 clones, with roughly three fifths observed a single time. The receptor comes from a man aged 25 to 40 in good health and CMV-seronegative. J is TRBJ1-1 and V is TRBV18, with D maybe TRBD1 (6 bases). The specimen sequenced was PBMCs. The CDR3 is CASSPRDMNTEALF. CDR3 nucleotide sequence: TGTGCCAGCTCACCGAGGGACATGAACACTGAAGCTCTCTTT.